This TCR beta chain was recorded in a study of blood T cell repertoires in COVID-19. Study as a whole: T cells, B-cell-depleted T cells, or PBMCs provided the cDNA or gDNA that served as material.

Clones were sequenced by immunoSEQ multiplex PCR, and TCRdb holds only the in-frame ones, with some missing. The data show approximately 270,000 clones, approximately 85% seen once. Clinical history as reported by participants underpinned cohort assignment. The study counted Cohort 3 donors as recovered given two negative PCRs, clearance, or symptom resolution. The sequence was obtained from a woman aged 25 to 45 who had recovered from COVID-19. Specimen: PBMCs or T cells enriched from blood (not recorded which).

The CDR3 spells CASSIARGAGNTIYF. CDR3 DNA sequence: TGTGCCAGTAGTATAGCCCGGGGGGCTGGAAACACCATATATTTT. The chain couples TRBV19 to TRBJ1-3; a weak D match, TRBD1 (5 bases). The germline V gene encodes CDR1 LNHDA and CDR2 SQIVND (reference sequence). This CDR3 is built from 15 residues. V shed 1 base and J shed 2 bases, with 9 bases lying between them.